These 30 T cell receptor beta chains share one sample of origin, sequenced in a study of siplizumab effects on memory and regulatory T cells. Produced via immunoSEQ multiplex PCR; TCRdb's table is partial and in-frame only. The repertoire holds fewer than 80,000 clones, with about 92% as singletons. The sample consisted of CD8+ T cells sorted from blood. The receptor set was obtained from a human donor in good health.

The count of this clone is one. This sequence joins TRBV27 and TRBJ1-5; no clear D gene. Germline CDR1 reads MNHEY; CDR2 reads SMNVEV (reference sequence). The CDR3 contains 16 residues. V lost 2 bases, J lost 0 bases, and 11 bases lay in between. CDR3 sequence: CASSLSASYSNQPQHF. The CDR3 DNA is TGTGCCAGCAGTTTAAGTGCTAGCTATAGCAATCAGCCCCAGCATTTT.

The chain is built from TRBV28 and TRBJ2-3; D is uncertain. Between the trimmed V and J ends, which lost 1 base and 6 bases, there was a span of 8 bases. Germline CDR1 is MDHEN and CDR2 is SYDVKM. The CDR3 consists of 13 residues. The CDR3, as DNA: TGTGCCAGCAGTTTATACCCCGCGGATACGCAGTATTTT. This sequence encodes CASSLYPADTQYF.

The chain recombines TRBV5-1 with TRBJ2-7, with 8 bases that match TRBD2. This CDR3 region has 12 residues. Unmatched junction bases numbered 8, after V lost 9 bases and J lost 6 bases. The germline V gene has CDR1 SGHRS and CDR2 YFSETQ. The CDR3: CAKGLVLVEQYF. The CDR3 nucleotides read TGCGCCAAGGGACTAGTTTTGGTCGAGCAGTACTTC.

The genes are TRBV29-1 and TRBJ2-5; D gene uncertain. CDR1 is SQVTM, CDR2 ANQGSEA, per germline. CDR3 length: 15 amino acids. V was pared by 4 bases and J by 2 bases, with 17 bases between. The CDR3 bases are TGCAGCGTTGTAGTCATGTTCACGGGTCAAGAGACCCAGTACTTC. Translating it yields CSVVVMFTGQETQYF.

This chain uses TRBV9 with TRBJ1-4; D is perhaps TRBD1 (5 bases). The V end was cut by 4 bases, the J end by 2 bases, with 12 bases between. The CDR3 has 15 residues. Germline V gives CDR1 SGDLS, CDR2 YYNGEE. CDR3 loop: CASSPSGGTNEKLFF. The CDR3 DNA sequence: TGTGCCAGCAGCCCTAGCGGGGGGACTAATGAAAAACTGTTTTTT.

This chain uses TRBV7-3 with TRBJ2-5; D call uncertain. Germline CDR1 is SGHTA and CDR2 is FQGTGA. V was clipped by 1 base and J by 3 bases, with 6 bases between them. CDR3 length: 13 amino acids. In DNA form, the CDR3 reads TGTGCCAGCAGCTTAAGTCTAGAAGAGACCCAGTACTTC. Its protein is CASSLSLEETQYF.

The chain carries TRBV6-6 and TRBJ2-2; 9 bases align to TRBD1. The CDR3 has 15 amino acids. V dropped 6 bases and J dropped 5; count of bases not matched to a gene: 7. Germline V gene lookup returns CDR1 MNHNY and CDR2 SVGAGI (reference sequence). The DNA for the CDR3 is TGTGCCAGCAGAACCGGGACAGGGAGGACCGGGGAGCTGTTTTTT. Protein sequence: CASRTGTGRTGELFF.

The chain uses TRBV5-1 and TRBJ2-1; the D gene is possibly TRBD2 (6 bases). The V end was cut by 2 bases, the J end by 8 bases, with 11 bases between. From germline, CDR1 is SGHRS and CDR2 YFSETQ. The CDR3 consists of 13 residues. The CDR3 DNA follows: TGCGCCAGCAGCTTTAGCGGAGGGGATGAGCAGTTCTTC. Translation: CASSFSGGDEQFF.

The V call is TRBV11-2, the J call TRBJ1-1; D unclear. CDR1 is SGHAT, CDR2 FQNNGV, per germline. V was pared by 0 bases and J by 0 bases, with 5 bases between. There are 14 residues in the CDR3. CDR3 loop: CASSLDQVNTEAFF. CDR3 DNA sequence: TGTGCCAGCAGCTTAGATCAGGTGAACACTGAAGCTTTCTTT.

The chain uses TRBV2 and TRBJ1-6; a possible D gene is TRBD1 (5 bases). This CDR3 comprises 15 residues. The V gene lost 6 bases and the J gene lost 7 bases, with 16 bases spanning the gap. Germline lookup yields CDR1 SNHLY and CDR2 FYNNEI. The CDR3 nucleotides read TGTGCCAGCAGCCCCGGGACGGGGGAGAATTCACCCCTCCACTTT. Translating it yields CASSPGTGENSPLHF.

CDR3 residues: CASSVGGSSEQYF. CDR3 DNA sequence: TGTGCCAGCAGCGTTGGGGGAAGTTCCGAGCAGTACTTC. The chain joins TRBV9 to TRBJ2-7; D tentatively reads TRBD1 or TRBD2 (5 bases each). The V end lost 2 bases, the J end lost 6 bases, and 12 bases lay between the germline ends. Germline V gene lookup returns CDR1 SGDLS and CDR2 YYNGEE. The CDR3 consists of 13 residues. Complete variable domain (other parts from reference TRBV9 and TRBJ2-7): DSGVTQTPKHLITATGQRVTLRCSPRSGDLSVYWYQQSLDQGLQFLIQYYNGEERAKGNILERFSAQQFPDLHSELNLSSLELGDSALYFCASSVGGSSEQYFGPGTRLTVT.

The chain links TRBV15 to TRBJ1-5, with a possible D match to TRBD1 (5 bases). This CDR3 has 14 residues. CDR1 and CDR2 from the germline V gene are LNHNV and YYDKDF (reference sequence). Trimming removed 1 base at V and 4 bases at J, with 8 bases between. CDR3 nucleotides: TGTGCCACCAGCAGAGGAAGGGGAAATCAGCCCCAGCATTTT. Translated: CATSRGRGNQPQHF.

The chain combines TRBV28 with TRBJ2-5; 11 bases align to TRBD1. The CDR3 loop spans 14 amino acids. The J segment lost 5 bases and the V segment lost 7 bases, leaving 6 bases of the junction unmatched. Looked up from germline, CDR1 is MDHEN and CDR2 is SYDVKM. CDR3 sequence: CASTRTGGAETQYF. Here the CDR3 DNA reads TGTGCCAGCACCAGGACAGGGGGCGCGGAGACCCAGTACTTC.

This clone has only one observation. The chain combines TRBV15 with TRBJ2-1; D not resolved. The CDR3 length is 13 residues. Trimming shortened V by 0 bases and J by 4 bases, and 4 bases separated the two germline ends. The germline V gene encodes CDR1 LNHNV and CDR2 YYDKDF (reference sequence). The CDR3 region is CATSREGYNEQFF. Here the CDR3 DNA reads TGTGCCACCAGCAGAGAAGGGTACAATGAGCAGTTCTTC. Variable domain in full (rest from reference TRBV15 and TRBJ2-1): DAMVIQNPRYQVTQFGKPVTLSCSQTLNHNVMYWYQQKSSQAPKLLFHYYDKDFNNEADTPDNFQSRRPNTSFCFLDIRSPGLGDTAMYLCATSREGYNEQFFGPGTRLTVL.

The V call is TRBV4-3, the J call TRBJ2-7, with 13 bases that match TRBD2. Germline V CDR1 and CDR2: LGHNA, YSLEER. J gave up 3 bases and V 1 base, and 3 bases lay outside the gene matches. The length of the CDR3 is 16 residues. Here the CDR3 reads CASSQVLAGGDYEQYF. As DNA, the CDR3 is TGCGCCAGCAGCCAAGTACTAGCGGGGGGGGACTACGAGCAGTACTTC.

The chain employs TRBV7-9 and TRBJ2-7; D perhaps matches TRBD2 (6 bases). V was trimmed by 5 bases and J by 6 bases, leaving 17 bases between them. The CDR3 contains 14 residues. Germline loops: CDR1 SEHNR, CDR2 FQNEAQ (reference sequence). In DNA, the CDR3 is TGTGCCAGCAGCCCTCCCGGAGGGCTCGGCGAGCAGTACTTC. It is translated as CASSPPGGLGEQYF.

The chain is built from TRBV7-8 and TRBJ2-1; D is unclear. The length of the CDR3 is 11 residues. Trimming removed 0 bases at V and 10 bases at J, with 4 bases between. Germline CDR1 reads SGHVS; CDR2 reads FQNEAQ. The CDR3 DNA reads TGTGCCAGCAGCTTAGCTCGAGAGCAGTTCTTC. It encodes CASSLAREQFF. Full variable domain (rest looked up from reference TRBV7-8 and TRBJ2-1): GAGVSQSPRYKVAKRGQDVALRCDPISGHVSLFWYQQALGQGPEFLTYFQNEAQLDKSGLPSDRFFAERPEGSVSTLKIQRTQQEDSAVYLCASSLAREQFFGPGTRLTVL.

J is TRBJ1-1 and V is TRBV27, with D uncertain. The V end lost 5 bases, the J end lost 1 base, and 14 bases lay between the germline ends. CDR1 MNHEY and CDR2 SMNVEV come from the germline V gene (reference sequence). There are 15 residues in the CDR3. CDR3 nucleotide sequence: TGTGCCAGCAGTCCTGACCCTGAATCGAACACTGAAGCTTTCTTT. Protein sequence: CASSPDPESNTEAFF.

This rearrangement joins TRBV7-6 to TRBJ1-1; 8 bases map to TRBD1. This CDR3 has 12 residues. With V trimmed by 8 bases and J by 4 bases, 3 bases remained unmatched. Germline V CDR1 and CDR2: SGHVS, FNYEAQ. The CDR3 nucleotides read TGTGCCAGCTTCGACAGGGGCACTGAAGCTTTCTTT. This codes for CASFDRGTEAFF.

Comment on this clone: The sample holds other DNA sequences that translate to the same CDR3. The gene calls are TRBV6-5 and TRBJ2-1; D tentatively fits TRBD1 or TRBD2 (5 bases each). The V end lost 8 bases, the J end lost 0 bases, and 8 bases lay between the germline ends. The CDR3 contains 13 residues. CDR1 MNHEY and CDR2 SVGAGI come from the germline V gene. The CDR3: CASGTSSYNEQFF. The CDR3 DNA sequence: TGTGCCAGCGGGACGAGCTCCTACAATGAGCAGTTCTTC.

J is TRBJ2-1 and V is TRBV27; D call uncertain. V lost 2 bases, J lost 4 bases, and 6 bases lay in between. The length of the CDR3 is 13 residues. In germline, CDR1 is MNHEY, CDR2 SMNVEV (reference sequence). CDR3 sequence reads: CASSLGGYNEQFF. The CDR3 nucleotides read TGTGCCAGCAGTTTAGGCGGTTACAATGAGCAGTTCTTC.

The count of this clone is one. This rearrangement joins TRBV12-5 to TRBJ1-4; 8 bases agree with TRBD1. The germline V gene encodes CDR1 LGHNT and CDR2 FRNRAP. CDR3 length: 16 residues. J lost 8 bases, V lost 5 bases, and 13 bases had no gene match. CDR3 sequence (DNA): TGTGCTAGTGGTCCCCATCTGACAGGGGTGAACGAAAAACTGTTTTTT. Protein product: CASGPHLTGVNEKLFF.

This sequence joins TRBV14 and TRBJ2-3, with 10 bases that match TRBD2. The CDR3 loop spans 18 amino acids. Germline CDR1 reads SGHDN; CDR2 reads FVKESK. Unmatched junction bases numbered 10, after V lost 4 bases and J lost 0 bases. The CDR3 region is CASSPHFLAGASTDTQYF. The CDR3 nucleotides read TGTGCCAGCAGCCCCCACTTTCTAGCGGGGGCTAGCACAGATACGCAGTATTTT.

This rearrangement joins TRBV7-9 to TRBJ2-5; perhaps TRBD2 as D (6 bases). Germline V lookup: CDR1 SEHNR, CDR2 FQNEAQ (reference sequence). This CDR3 region has 15 residues. V gave up 5 bases and J gave up 5 bases, with 18 bases separating them. Here the CDR3 DNA reads TGTGCCAGCAGCCCGTCTCTGGAGGGTCGGGAGACCCAGTACTTC. This sequence encodes CASSPSLEGRETQYF.

This clone has just a few counts. The CDR3 protein is CASSVGNGNQPQHF. The DNA for the CDR3 is TGTGCCAGCAGCGTAGGGAACGGGAATCAGCCCCAGCATTTT. The chain carries TRBV9 and TRBJ1-5, with D uncertain. CDR3 length: 14 amino acids. Germline-derived CDR1 and CDR2 are SGDLS and YYNGEE. V dropped 0 bases and J dropped 4 bases, with 8 bases sitting between them.

V is TRBV7-9 and J is TRBJ2-5; D is ambiguous. The germline V and J ends were trimmed by 7 bases and 2 bases, with 11 bases remaining between them. The CDR3 has 13 amino acids. Germline-derived CDR1 and CDR2 are SEHNR and FQNEAQ (reference sequence). CDR3 protein: CASTLNPQETQYF. CDR3 DNA sequence: TGTGCCAGCACCCTAAACCCTCAAGAGACCCAGTACTTC.

J is TRBJ2-2 and V is TRBV28, with TRBD2 matching 8 bases. Germline loops: CDR1 MDHEN, CDR2 SYDVKM. Trimming cost V 2 bases and J 7 bases; bases outside gene matches: 6. The CDR3 loop spans 15 amino acids. The CDR3 sequence: CASSLARGGFGELFF. CDR3 in DNA: TGTGCCAGCAGTTTAGCCCGGGGGGGCTTCGGGGAGCTGTTTTTT.

The chain employs TRBV9 and TRBJ2-7, with 7 bases fitting TRBD1. CDR1 and CDR2 (germline): SGDLS, YYNGEE. The V segment lost 4 bases and the J segment 0 bases; nucleotides outside the gene matches: 4. This CDR3 contains 14 residues. This chain's CDR3 is CASSPWDSSYEQYF. The CDR3 nucleotides are TGTGCCAGCAGCCCCTGGGACAGCTCCTACGAGCAGTACTTC. The full variable domain, in which reference TRBV9 and TRBJ2-7 provide the parts outside the CDR3, is DSGVTQTPKHLITATGQRVTLRCSPRSGDLSVYWYQQSLDQGLQFLIQYYNGEERAKGNILERFSAQQFPDLHSELNLSSLELGDSALYFCASSPWDSSYEQYFGPGTRLTVT.

This chain connects TRBV14 to TRBJ1-2; D gene ambiguous. The CDR3 is 11 residues long. Between the trimmed V and J ends, which lost 8 bases and 4 bases, there was a span of 8 bases. Germline V gene data show CDR1 as SGHDN and CDR2 as FVKESK. The DNA of the CDR3 is TGTGCCAGCGGGATCGGCTATGGCTACACCTTC. It codes for CASGIGYGYTF. Full variable domain (remainder filled in from reference TRBV14 and TRBJ1-2): EAGVTQFPSHSVIEKGQTVTLRCDPISGHDNLYWYRRVMGKEIKFLLHFVKESKQDESGMPNNRFLAERTGGTYSTLKVQPAELEDSGVYFCASGIGYGYTFGSGTRLTVV.

This rearrangement joins TRBV27 to TRBJ2-2; D uncertain. The CDR3 is 15 residues long. Germline V lookup: CDR1 MNHEY, CDR2 SMNVEV (reference sequence). V gave up 4 bases and J gave up 6 bases, with 15 bases separating them. In DNA form, the CDR3 reads TGTGCCAGCAGTTGGGTGGGTAGTGCGGCCGGGGAGCTGTTTTTT. This translates into CASSWVGSAAGELFF.